This record concerns one T cell receptor beta chain sequence. The antigen is undetermined. The CDR3 extends 3 residues past the end of the read, so its final part is completed from the germline J gene. This sample stems from a study of T cells in women clearing cervical HPV infection. General study findings and limits: Combining TCR richness with V gene abundances gave around 0.83 AUC. Cases carried less TRBV6-7 than controls: 0.11% versus 0.16%.

Using immunoSEQ multiplex PCR, the repertoire was profiled, and TCRdb retains in-frame clones only, with some absent. The repertoire shows 27,000 or so clones; the top ten hold roughly 10%. HPV was found by MY09/MY11 PCR and dot-blot genotyping. V lost 3 bases and J lost 4, with 10 bases in between. In germline, CDR1 is DFQATT, CDR2 SNEGSKA (reference sequence). The CDR3 contains 13 residues. The rearrangement uses TRBV20-1 and TRBJ2-4; D not certain. The sequenced sample consisted of blood buffy coat. The TCR comes from a woman aged 18 to 75 with a cervical HPV16 infection that either progressed to CIN3+ or cleared (not recorded which). CDR3 residues: CSASGRQKNIQYF. The part of the CDR3 DNA that was read is TGCAGTGCTAGCGGCAGACAAAAAAACATT.